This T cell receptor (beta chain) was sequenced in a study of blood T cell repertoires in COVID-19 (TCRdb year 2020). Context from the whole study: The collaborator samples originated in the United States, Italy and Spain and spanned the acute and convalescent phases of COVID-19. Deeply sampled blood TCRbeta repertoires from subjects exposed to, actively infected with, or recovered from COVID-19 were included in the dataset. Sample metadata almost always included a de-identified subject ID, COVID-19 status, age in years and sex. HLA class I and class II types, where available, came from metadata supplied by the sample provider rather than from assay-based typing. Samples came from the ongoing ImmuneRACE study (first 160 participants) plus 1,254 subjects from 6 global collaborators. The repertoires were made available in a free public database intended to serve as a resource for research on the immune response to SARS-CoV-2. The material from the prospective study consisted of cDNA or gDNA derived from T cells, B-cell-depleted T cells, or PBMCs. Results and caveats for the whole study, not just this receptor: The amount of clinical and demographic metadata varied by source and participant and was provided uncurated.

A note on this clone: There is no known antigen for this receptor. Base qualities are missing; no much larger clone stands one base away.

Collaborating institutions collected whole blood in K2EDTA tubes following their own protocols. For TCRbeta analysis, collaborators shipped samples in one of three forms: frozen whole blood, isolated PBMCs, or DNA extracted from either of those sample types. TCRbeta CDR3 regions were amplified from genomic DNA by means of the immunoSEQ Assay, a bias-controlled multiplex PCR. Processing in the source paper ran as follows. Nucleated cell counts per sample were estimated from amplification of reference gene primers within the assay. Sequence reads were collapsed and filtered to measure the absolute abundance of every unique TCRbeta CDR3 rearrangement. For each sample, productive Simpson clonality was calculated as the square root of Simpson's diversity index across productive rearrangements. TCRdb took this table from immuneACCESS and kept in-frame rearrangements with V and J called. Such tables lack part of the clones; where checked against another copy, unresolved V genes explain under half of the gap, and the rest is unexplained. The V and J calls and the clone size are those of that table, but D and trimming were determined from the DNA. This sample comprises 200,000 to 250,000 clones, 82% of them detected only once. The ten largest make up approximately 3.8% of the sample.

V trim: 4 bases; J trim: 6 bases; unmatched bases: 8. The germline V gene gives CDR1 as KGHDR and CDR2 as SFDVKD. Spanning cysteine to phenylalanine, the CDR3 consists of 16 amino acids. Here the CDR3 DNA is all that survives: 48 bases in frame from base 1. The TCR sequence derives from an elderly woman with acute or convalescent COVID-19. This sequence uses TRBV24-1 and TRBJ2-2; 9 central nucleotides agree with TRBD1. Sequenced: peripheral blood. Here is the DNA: TGTGCCACCAGTGAGCGACCGGGACAGGGCGCCGGGGAGCTGTTTTTT. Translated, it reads CATSERPGQGAGELFF.